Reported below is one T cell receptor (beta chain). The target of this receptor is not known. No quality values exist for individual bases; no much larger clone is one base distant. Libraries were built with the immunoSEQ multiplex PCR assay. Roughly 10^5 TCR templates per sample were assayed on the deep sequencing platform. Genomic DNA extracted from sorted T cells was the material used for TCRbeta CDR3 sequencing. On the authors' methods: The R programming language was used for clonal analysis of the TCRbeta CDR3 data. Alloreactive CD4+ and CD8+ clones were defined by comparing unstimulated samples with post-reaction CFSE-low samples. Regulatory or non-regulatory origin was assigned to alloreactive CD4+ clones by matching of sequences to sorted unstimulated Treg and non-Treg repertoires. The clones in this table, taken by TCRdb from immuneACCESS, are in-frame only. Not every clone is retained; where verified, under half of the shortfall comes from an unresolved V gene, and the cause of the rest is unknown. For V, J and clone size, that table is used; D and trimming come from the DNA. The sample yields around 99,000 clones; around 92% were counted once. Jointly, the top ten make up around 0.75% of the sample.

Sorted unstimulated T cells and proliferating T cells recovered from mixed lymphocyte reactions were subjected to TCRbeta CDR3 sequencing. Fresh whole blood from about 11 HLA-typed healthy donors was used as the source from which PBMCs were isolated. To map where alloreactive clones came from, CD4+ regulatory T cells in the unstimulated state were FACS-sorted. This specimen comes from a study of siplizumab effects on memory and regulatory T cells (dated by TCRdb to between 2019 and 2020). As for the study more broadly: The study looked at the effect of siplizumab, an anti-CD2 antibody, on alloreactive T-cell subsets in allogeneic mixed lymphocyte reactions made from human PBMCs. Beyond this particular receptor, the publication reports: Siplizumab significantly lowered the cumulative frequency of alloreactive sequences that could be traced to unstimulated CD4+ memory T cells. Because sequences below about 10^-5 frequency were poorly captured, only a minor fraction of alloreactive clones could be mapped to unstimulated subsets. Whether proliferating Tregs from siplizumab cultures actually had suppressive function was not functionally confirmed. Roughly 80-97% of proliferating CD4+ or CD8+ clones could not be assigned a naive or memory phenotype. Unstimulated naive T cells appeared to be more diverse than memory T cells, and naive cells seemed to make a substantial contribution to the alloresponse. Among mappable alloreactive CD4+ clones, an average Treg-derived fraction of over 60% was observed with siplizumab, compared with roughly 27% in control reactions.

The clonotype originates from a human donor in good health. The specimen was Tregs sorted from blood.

Here is the DNA: TGTGCCAGCAGCTTGGGGACTGAAGCTTTCTTT. This encodes CASSLGTEAFF. The V gene is TRBV5-6 and the J gene is TRBJ1-1; the D gene remains uncertain. Trimming at the junction amounts to 0 bases on V and 5 bases on J, and the germline ends lie 2 bases apart. Looking up the germline V gene yields CDR1 SGHDT and CDR2 YYEEEE. Inclusive of the bounding cysteine and phenylalanine, the CDR3 is 11 residues long. Only the CDR3 region is kept as DNA, spanning 33 bases read in frame from base 1.